This is a list of T cell receptor beta chains from one sample in a study of shared clonotypes between healthy human individuals. Profiled with immunoSEQ multiplex PCR; TCRdb holds only in-frame clones, not every one. The sample lists 650,000 to 800,000 clones, over 55% occurring once. The source material was memory CD4+ T cells sorted from blood. Receptors originate from a woman in her 30s in good health. Both conserved end residues are part of each CDR3. D genes are given only for firm matches. Clone size appears in some rows only: once, few, many, or a class for an expanded clone.

V gene: TRBV27
D gene: TRBD1
clone size: NA
J gene: TRBJ2-6
CDR3 protein: CASSPPLGAGGPSGANVLTF
CDR3 DNA: TGTGCCAGCAGCCCGCCTTTAGGGGCAGGGGGCCCCTCTGGGGCCAACGTCCTGACTTTC

V gene: TRBV5-1
D gene: NA
clone size: NA
J gene: TRBJ2-2
CDR3 protein: CASKLVDSNTGELFF
CDR3 DNA: TGCGCCAGCAAATTAGTGGACAGTAACACCGGGGAGCTGTTTTTT

V gene: TRBV7-8
D gene: NA
clone size: NA
J gene: TRBJ1-1
CDR3 protein: CASSLGYRGQTEAFF
CDR3 DNA: TGTGCCAGCAGCTTAGGGTACCGCGGACAGACTGAAGCTTTCTTT

V gene: TRBV27
D gene: TRBD1
clone size: NA
J gene: TRBJ1-4
CDR3 protein: CASSPRFGTGGGKLFF
CDR3 DNA: TGTGCCAGCAGTCCGCGATTCGGGACAGGCGGGGGAAAACTGTTTTTT

V gene: TRBV4-1
D gene: NA
clone size: NA
J gene: TRBJ2-5
CDR3 protein: CASSQDRVMRVDKETQYF
CDR3 DNA: TGCGCCAGCAGCCAAGACAGGGTCATGAGGGTAGACAAAGAGACCCAGTACTTC

V gene: TRBV7-6
D gene: NA
clone size: few
J gene: TRBJ2-3
CDR3 protein: CASSLDEGMGYTQYF
CDR3 DNA: TGTGCCAGCAGCCTAGACGAAGGCATGGGGTATACGCAGTATTTT

V gene: TRBV5-1
D gene: NA
clone size: once
J gene: TRBJ2-5
CDR3 protein: CASSLVVGETQYF
CDR3 DNA: TGCGCCAGCAGCTTGGTTGTCGGGGAGACCCAGTACTTC

V gene: TRBV7-6
D gene: NA
clone size: NA
J gene: TRBJ2-1
CDR3 protein: CASSLRGYTYNEQFF
CDR3 DNA: TGTGCCAGCAGCCTCAGGGGATATACCTACAATGAGCAGTTCTTC

V gene: TRBV6-1
D gene: NA
clone size: few
J gene: TRBJ2-1
CDR3 protein: CASSESSYNEQFF
CDR3 DNA: TGTGCCAGCAGTGAAAGCTCCTACAATGAGCAGTTCTTC

V gene: TRBV18
D gene: TRBD1
clone size: NA
J gene: TRBJ1-2
CDR3 protein: CASSPPLGTGVRNGYTF
CDR3 DNA: TGTGCCAGCTCACCACCTTTGGGGACAGGGGTTAGAAATGGCTACACCTTC

V gene: TRBV2
D gene: NA
clone size: NA
J gene: TRBJ2-7
CDR3 protein: CASSSSGTSYEQYF
CDR3 DNA: TGTGCCAGCAGCTCCTCAGGGACCTCCTACGAGCAGTACTTC

V gene: TRBV5-1
D gene: NA
clone size: NA
J gene: TRBJ2-1
CDR3 protein: CASSLVATSYNEQFF
CDR3 DNA: TGCGCCAGCAGCTTAGTGGCAACGTCCTACAATGAGCAGTTCTTC

V gene: TRBV20-1
D gene: NA
clone size: NA
J gene: TRBJ2-7
CDR3 protein: CSAYTTGVQYF
CDR3 DNA: TGCAGTGCCTATACGACGGGGGTGCAGTACTTC

V gene: TRBV25-1
D gene: TRBD1
clone size: NA
J gene: TRBJ2-7
CDR3 protein: CASSDREGDRGKYEQYF
CDR3 DNA: TGTGCCAGCAGTGATAGGGAGGGGGACAGGGGGAAATACGAGCAGTACTTC